These T cell receptor beta chains were read from a single sample in a study of radiation and T cells in renal cell carcinoma. Profiling relied on immunoSEQ multiplex PCR, and the TCRdb table lists in-frame clones only, not all of them. The data show under 100,000 clones, around 83% seen once. The sequenced sample was blood, obtained from a patient whose treatment included radiotherapy and nephrectomy. The receptors were gathered from a man aged 55 to 70 with renal cell carcinoma. Both conserved end residues are part of each CDR3. The D gene is left open where the match is weak. Size tells how often a clone was seen (once, few, many) or the class of an expanded clone, and some rows leave it out.

cdr3_length: 14; d_call: TRBD2; j_call: TRBJ2-7; v_call: TRBV30; clone_size: -; cdr3_aa: CAWRDTSGPYEQYF; cdr3_nt: TGTGCCTGGAGGGACACTAGCGGACCCTACGAGCAGTACTTC
cdr3_length: 15; d_call: -; j_call: TRBJ2-1; v_call: TRBV7-3; clone_size: -; cdr3_aa: CASSLTGAGGNEQFF; cdr3_nt: TGTGCCAGCAGCTTAACAGGAGCAGGTGGCAATGAGCAGTTCTTC
cdr3_length: 13; d_call: -; j_call: TRBJ1-1; v_call: TRBV11-2; clone_size: -; cdr3_aa: CASSLGSSIEAFF; cdr3_nt: TGTGCCAGCAGCTTAGGTAGCAGCATTGAAGCTTTCTTT
cdr3_length: 16; d_call: TRBD1; j_call: TRBJ2-2; v_call: TRBV19; clone_size: -; cdr3_aa: CASNLGQGANTGELFF; cdr3_nt: TGTGCCAGTAACCTGGGACAGGGGGCAAACACCGGGGAGCTGTTTTTT
cdr3_length: 15; d_call: TRBD1; j_call: TRBJ2-7; v_call: TRBV18; clone_size: -; cdr3_aa: CASSGRRQGAYEQYF; cdr3_nt: TGTGCCAGCTCAGGACGTCGACAGGGGGCCTACGAGCAGTACTTC
cdr3_length: 11; d_call: -; j_call: TRBJ1-1; v_call: TRBV11-2; clone_size: few; cdr3_aa: CASSLQSEAFF; cdr3_nt: TGTGCCAGCAGCCTTCAGTCTGAAGCTTTCTTT
cdr3_length: 14; d_call: -; j_call: TRBJ1-1; v_call: TRBV18; clone_size: once; cdr3_aa: CASSPLSMNTEAFF; cdr3_nt: TGTGCCAGCTCACCACTATCTATGAACACTGAAGCTTTCTTT
cdr3_length: 15; d_call: -; j_call: TRBJ1-2; v_call: TRBV7-2; clone_size: -; cdr3_aa: CASSLQGQANYGYTF; cdr3_nt: TGTGCCAGCAGCTTACAGGGGCAGGCTAACTATGGCTACACCTTC
cdr3_length: 14; d_call: TRBD1; j_call: TRBJ1-1; v_call: TRBV5-1; clone_size: -; cdr3_aa: CASSREGQFTEAFF; cdr3_nt: TGCGCCAGCAGCAGAGAGGGACAGTTCACTGAAGCTTTCTTT
cdr3_length: 15; d_call: -; j_call: TRBJ1-2; v_call: TRBV14; clone_size: -; cdr3_aa: CASSQERTGSGGYTF; cdr3_nt: TGTGCCAGCAGCCAAGAACGAACGGGGTCCGGTGGCTACACCTTC
cdr3_length: 15; d_call: TRBD2; j_call: TRBJ2-2; v_call: TRBV29-1; clone_size: -; cdr3_aa: CSVYGLAANTGELFF; cdr3_nt: TGCAGCGTGTACGGACTAGCGGCGAACACCGGGGAGCTGTTTTTT
cdr3_length: 14; d_call: -; j_call: TRBJ2-5; v_call: TRBV19; clone_size: -; cdr3_aa: CASRFHDSQETQYF; cdr3_nt: TGTGCCAGTAGATTCCACGACAGCCAAGAGACCCAGTACTTC
cdr3_length: 14; d_call: -; j_call: TRBJ2-5; v_call: TRBV6-5; clone_size: -; cdr3_aa: CASSPRAGRETQYF; cdr3_nt: TGTGCCAGCAGCCCCCGGGCAGGGCGGGAGACCCAGTACTTC
cdr3_length: 15; d_call: TRBD2; j_call: TRBJ2-1; v_call: TRBV5-1; clone_size: -; cdr3_aa: CASSVSGSVYNEQFF; cdr3_nt: TGCGCCAGCAGCGTTAGCGGGAGTGTCTACAATGAGCAGTTCTTC
cdr3_length: 17; d_call: -; j_call: TRBJ2-3; v_call: TRBV5-1; clone_size: -; cdr3_aa: CASSLRPGGSSTDTQYF; cdr3_nt: TGCGCCAGCAGCTTGAGGCCAGGGGGGTCCAGCACAGATACGCAGTATTTT
cdr3_length: 15; d_call: TRBD1; j_call: TRBJ1-1; v_call: TRBV6-1; clone_size: -; cdr3_aa: CASSRPGQANTEAFF; cdr3_nt: TGTGCCAGCAGTAGGCCGGGACAGGCGAACACTGAAGCTTTCTTT
cdr3_length: 15; d_call: -; j_call: TRBJ2-3; v_call: TRBV7-9; clone_size: -; cdr3_aa: CASSLLPVETDTQYF; cdr3_nt: TGTGCCAGCAGCTTACTCCCCGTGGAAACAGATACGCAGTATTTT
cdr3_length: 14; d_call: TRBD1; j_call: TRBJ1-2; v_call: TRBV5-1; clone_size: -; cdr3_aa: CASSPGQGNYGYTF; cdr3_nt: TGCGCCAGCAGCCCTGGACAGGGGAACTATGGCTACACCTTC
cdr3_length: 13; d_call: -; j_call: TRBJ2-7; v_call: TRBV27; clone_size: once; cdr3_aa: CASSRGLRYEQYF; cdr3_nt: TGTGCCAGCAGTCGGGGGCTCCGCTACGAGCAGTACTTC
cdr3_length: 15; d_call: TRBD1; j_call: TRBJ1-5; v_call: TRBV11-2; clone_size: -; cdr3_aa: CASSDPGQLNQPQHF; cdr3_nt: TGTGCCAGCAGCGACCCGGGACAGCTCAATCAGCCCCAGCATTTT
cdr3_length: 14; d_call: TRBD1; j_call: TRBJ2-7; v_call: TRBV5-6; clone_size: -; cdr3_aa: CASSRQGLPYEQYF; cdr3_nt: TGTGCCAGCAGCCGACAGGGCCTTCCCTACGAGCAGTACTTC
cdr3_length: 11; d_call: -; j_call: TRBJ2-3; v_call: TRBV14; clone_size: -; cdr3_aa: CASRGGDTQYF; cdr3_nt: TGTGCCAGCAGAGGGGGAGATACGCAGTATTTT
cdr3_length: 13; d_call: -; j_call: TRBJ1-6; v_call: TRBV9; clone_size: -; cdr3_aa: CASSAGSNSPLHF; cdr3_nt: TGTGCCAGCAGCGCAGGGAGTAATTCACCCCTCCACTTT
cdr3_length: 14; d_call: -; j_call: TRBJ2-3; v_call: TRBV19; clone_size: -; cdr3_aa: CATLGAGGTDTQYF; cdr3_nt: TGTGCCACCTTGGGAGCAGGGGGCACAGATACGCAGTATTTT
cdr3_length: 14; d_call: TRBD1; j_call: TRBJ2-7; v_call: TRBV18; clone_size: -; cdr3_aa: CASSPGTGGYEQYF; cdr3_nt: TGTGCCAGCTCGCCCGGGACAGGGGGCTACGAGCAGTACTTC
cdr3_length: 16; d_call: TRBD2; j_call: TRBJ2-5; v_call: TRBV4-1; clone_size: -; cdr3_aa: CASSRPGLAEQETQYF; cdr3_nt: TGCGCCAGCAGCCGACCGGGACTAGCGGAGCAAGAGACCCAGTACTTC
cdr3_length: 17; d_call: -; j_call: TRBJ2-1; v_call: TRBV5-4; clone_size: -; cdr3_aa: CASSLGPTFNSYNEQFF; cdr3_nt: TGTGCCAGCAGCTTGGGCCCTACATTCAACTCCTACAATGAGCAGTTCTTC
cdr3_length: 13; d_call: -; j_call: TRBJ1-5; v_call: TRBV11-2; clone_size: -; cdr3_aa: CASSLEAGQPQHF; cdr3_nt: TGTGCCAGCAGCTTAGAGGCTGGTCAGCCCCAGCATTTT
cdr3_length: 17; d_call: TRBD2; j_call: TRBJ2-2; v_call: TRBV11-2; clone_size: -; cdr3_aa: CASSLDPGLAITGELFF; cdr3_nt: TGTGCCAGCAGCTTAGATCCGGGACTAGCTATCACCGGGGAGCTGTTTTTT
cdr3_length: 20; d_call: -; j_call: TRBJ1-4; v_call: TRBV7-8; clone_size: few; cdr3_aa: CASSLIIWTARQQTNEKLFF; cdr3_nt: TGTGCCAGCAGCTTAATCATCTGGACGGCCCGTCAGCAAACTAATGAAAAACTGTTTTTT
cdr3_length: 14; d_call: -; j_call: TRBJ2-3; v_call: TRBV4-3; clone_size: -; cdr3_aa: CASSQDTSTDTQYF; cdr3_nt: TGCGCCAGCAGCCAAGACACCAGCACAGATACGCAGTATTTT
cdr3_length: 17; d_call: TRBD2; j_call: TRBJ2-1; v_call: TRBV5-1; clone_size: few; cdr3_aa: CASSLGAGGSSYNEQFF; cdr3_nt: TGCGCCAGCAGCTTGGGAGCGGGAGGTAGCTCCTACAATGAGCAGTTCTTC
cdr3_length: 11; d_call: -; j_call: TRBJ2-7; v_call: TRBV2; clone_size: -; cdr3_aa: CASTRRNEQYF; cdr3_nt: TGTGCCAGCACCAGGAGAAACGAGCAGTACTTC
cdr3_length: 14; d_call: TRBD1; j_call: TRBJ2-7; v_call: TRBV9; clone_size: once; cdr3_aa: CASSAGTGGYEQYF; cdr3_nt: TGTGCCAGCAGCGCCGGGACAGGGGGCTACGAGCAGTACTTC
cdr3_length: 17; d_call: TRBD2; j_call: TRBJ2-2; v_call: TRBV4-3; clone_size: -; cdr3_aa: CASSQVATSGRAGELFF; cdr3_nt: TGCGCCAGCAGCCAAGTCGCAACTAGCGGGAGAGCCGGGGAGCTGTTTTTT
cdr3_length: 16; d_call: -; j_call: TRBJ2-3; v_call: TRBV5-1; clone_size: few; cdr3_aa: CASSMEGDFSTDTQYF; cdr3_nt: TGCGCCAGCAGCATGGAAGGGGACTTTAGCACAGATACGCAGTATTTT
cdr3_length: 13; d_call: TRBD1; j_call: TRBJ1-2; v_call: TRBV5-1; clone_size: -; cdr3_aa: CASSPGQAYGYTF; cdr3_nt: TGCGCCAGCAGCCCGGGACAGGCCTATGGCTACACCTTC
cdr3_length: 17; d_call: TRBD2; j_call: TRBJ2-1; v_call: TRBV10-3; clone_size: -; cdr3_aa: CAISEPFGAGGLTEQFF; cdr3_nt: TGTGCCATCAGTGAGCCGTTCGGGGCGGGAGGGCTCACTGAGCAGTTCTTC
cdr3_length: 17; d_call: TRBD2; j_call: TRBJ2-5; v_call: TRBV18; clone_size: -; cdr3_aa: CASSPRGLAGGGETQYF; cdr3_nt: TGTGCCAGCTCACCACGGGGTCTAGCGGGAGGAGGTGAGACCCAGTACTTC
cdr3_length: 15; d_call: TRBD2; j_call: TRBJ2-7; v_call: TRBV7-2; clone_size: -; cdr3_aa: CASSLVTSGRGEQYF; cdr3_nt: TGTGCCAGCAGCTTAGTTACTAGCGGGAGAGGTGAGCAGTACTTC
cdr3_length: 14; d_call: -; j_call: TRBJ1-5; v_call: TRBV5-1; clone_size: -; cdr3_aa: CASSRDSPDQPQHF; cdr3_nt: TGCGCCAGCAGCCGAGACAGCCCGGATCAGCCCCAGCATTTT
cdr3_length: 13; d_call: TRBD1; j_call: TRBJ1-4; v_call: TRBV6-5; clone_size: -; cdr3_aa: CASSSGQGPKLFF; cdr3_nt: TGTGCCAGCAGTTCGGGACAGGGCCCCAAACTGTTTTTT
cdr3_length: 15; d_call: TRBD2; j_call: TRBJ2-7; v_call: TRBV11-2; clone_size: -; cdr3_aa: CASSFYSGRDYEQYF; cdr3_nt: TGTGCCAGCAGCTTTTATAGCGGGAGGGACTACGAGCAGTACTTC